This T cell receptor beta chain was profiled in a study of T cell repertoires in cytomegalovirus infection. Study summary: A matching HLA type, together with CMV infection, was signaled by public TCR beta signatures. Study-wide points: The cumulative frequency of public TCR beta families identified carriers of CMV plus the relevant HLA.

TCRdb redid the calling of the reads with MiXCR, one entry per CDR3 protein. This sample yields 200,000 or so distinct CDR3 sequences, of which roughly 19% are seen a single time; under 3.5% belongs to the top ten. A word on this clonotype: No antigen is known for it.

Germline CDR1 reads SGHTA; CDR2 reads FQGNSA. The CDR3 has 15 residues. Trimming removed 5 bases from V and 0 bases from J, with 10 bases in between. The rearrangement joins TRBV7-2 to TRBJ2-2; a possible D gene is TRBD2 (5 bases). The sample was PBMCs. The source of this sequence is a human donor in good health (CMV status not recorded). Some clones in this sample may be carry-over from other donors' samples. The CDR3 DNA reads as TGTGCCAGCAGCGCAAACGGGGCGAACACCGGGGAGCTGTTTTTT. It translates to CASSANGANTGELFF. The variable domain in full, completed from reference TRBV7-2 and TRBJ2-2, reads GAGVSQSPSNKVTEKGKDVELRCDPISGHTALYWYRQSLGQGLEFLIYFQGNSAPDKSGLPSDRFSAERTGGSVSTLTIQRTQQEDSAVYLCASSANGANTGELFFGEGSRLTVL.